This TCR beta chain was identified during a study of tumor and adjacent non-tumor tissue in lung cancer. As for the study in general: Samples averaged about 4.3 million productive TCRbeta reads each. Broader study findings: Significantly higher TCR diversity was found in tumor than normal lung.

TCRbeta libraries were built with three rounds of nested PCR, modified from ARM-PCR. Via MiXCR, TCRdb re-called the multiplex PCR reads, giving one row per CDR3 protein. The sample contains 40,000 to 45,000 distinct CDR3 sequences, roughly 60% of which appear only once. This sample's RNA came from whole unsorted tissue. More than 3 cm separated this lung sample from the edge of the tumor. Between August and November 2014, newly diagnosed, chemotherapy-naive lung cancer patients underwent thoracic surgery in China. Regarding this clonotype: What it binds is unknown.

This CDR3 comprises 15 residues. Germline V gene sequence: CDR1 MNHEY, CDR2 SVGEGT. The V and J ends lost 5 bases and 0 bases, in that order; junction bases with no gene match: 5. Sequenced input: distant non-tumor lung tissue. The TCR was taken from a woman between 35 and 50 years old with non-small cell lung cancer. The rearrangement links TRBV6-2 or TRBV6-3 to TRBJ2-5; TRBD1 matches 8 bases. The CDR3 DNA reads TGTGCCAGCAGTCCGGACAGGGTTTACCAAGAGACCCAGTACTTC. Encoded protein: CASSPDRVYQETQYF.